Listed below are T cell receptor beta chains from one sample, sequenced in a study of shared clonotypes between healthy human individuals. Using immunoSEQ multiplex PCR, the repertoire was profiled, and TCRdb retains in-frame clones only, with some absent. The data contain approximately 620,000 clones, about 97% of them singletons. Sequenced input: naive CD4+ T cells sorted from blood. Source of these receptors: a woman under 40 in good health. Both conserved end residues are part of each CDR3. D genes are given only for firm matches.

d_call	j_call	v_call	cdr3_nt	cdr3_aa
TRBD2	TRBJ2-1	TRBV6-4	TGTGCCAGCAGTGACGGGACTAGCGGCAATGAGCAGTTCTTC	CASSDGTSGNEQFF
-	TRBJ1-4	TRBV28	TGTGCCAGCAGTTTATTCCAGGGTAGCGAAAAACTGTTTTTT	CASSLFQGSEKLFF
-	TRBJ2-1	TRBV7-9	TGTGCCAGCAGTCAGGGAGATGAGCAGTTCTTC	CASSQGDEQFF
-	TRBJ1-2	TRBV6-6	TGTGCCAGCAGCGTTGACGGGGATAACTATGGCTACACCTTC	CASSVDGDNYGYTF
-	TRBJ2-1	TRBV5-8	TGTGCCAGCAGTTTTGGGGGGATGGGGGCCAATGAGCAGTTCTTC	CASSFGGMGANEQFF
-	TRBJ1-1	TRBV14	TGTGCCAGCAGCCAAGGGTCCCTTCAGGGGAGGACTGAAGCTTTCTTT	CASSQGSLQGRTEAFF
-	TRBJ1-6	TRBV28	TGTGCCAGCAGTTTTCCAGGAAACTTCTATAATTCACCCCTCCACTTT	CASSFPGNFYNSPLHF
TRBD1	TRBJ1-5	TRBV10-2	TGCGCCAGCAGTAAGGGACAGGCAGGTAGTAATCAGCCCCAGCATTTT	CASSKGQAGSNQPQHF
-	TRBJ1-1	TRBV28	TGTGCCAGCTGCGAGCCCAGAGGGATTGAATCTGAAGCTTTCTTT	CASCEPRGIESEAFF
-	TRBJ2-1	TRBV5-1	TGCGCCAGCAGCTTAGGCGGCCCCCGGGTCTTC	CASSLGGPRVF
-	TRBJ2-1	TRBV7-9	TGTGCCGCAATTAAAGGACGGAACAATGAGCAGTTCTTC	CAAIKGRNNEQFF
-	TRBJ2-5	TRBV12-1	TGTGCCAGCAGCTCACTAGAAGTGGCGGAGACCCAGTACTTC	CASSSLEVAETQYF
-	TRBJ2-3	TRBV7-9	TGTGCCAGCAGCTTAGGGGCGGGGTCGATGACAGATACGCAGTATTTT	CASSLGAGSMTDTQYF